A selection of T cell receptor beta chains follows, all from one sample in a study of shared clonotypes between healthy human individuals. The repertoire was sequenced with immunoSEQ multiplex PCR; TCRdb's copy has only in-frame clones and lacks some. The sample lists some 2,100,000 clones, nearly 97% occurring once. The sequenced sample was naive CD4+ T cells sorted from blood. The receptors were gathered from a man aged 18 to 29 in good health. Each CDR3 is given with its conserved first and last residue. A D gene is named only where the DNA matches it firmly. Expanded clones are given a class, and other clones once, few, many or no size at all.

D	size	V	J	DNA	CDR3
NA	NA	TRBV7-9	TRBJ1-1	TGTGCCAGCAGCTTACGCTTAGGTAAGGAGGACACTGAAGCTTTCTTT	CASSLRLGKEDTEAFF
NA	NA	TRBV12-5	TRBJ2-1	TGTGCTAGTGCGATCGGGGGTAGCTCCTACAATGAGCAGTTCTTC	CASAIGGSSYNEQFF
TRBD1	NA	TRBV6-1	TRBJ2-2	TGTGCCAGCAGCGCCGGGACAGAGCGCACCGGGGAGCTGTTTTTT	CASSAGTERTGELFF
TRBD2	NA	TRBV2	TRBJ2-3	TGTGCCAGCAGTGACGGGGGGGGCGTAGATACGCAGTATTTT	CASSDGGGVDTQYF
NA	once	TRBV2	TRBJ2-5	TGTGCCAGCTTATGGGGTCGTGGGTACCAAGAGACCCAGTACTTC	CASLWGRGYQETQYF
TRBD2	NA	TRBV10-1	TRBJ2-2	TGCGCCAGCAGCGGGACTAGCGGGAGTTCCGGGGAGCTGTTTTTT	CASSGTSGSSGELFF
NA	NA	TRBV5-1	TRBJ2-3	TGCGCCAGCAGCCTAGCGACAGTTAGCACAGATACGCAGTATTTT	CASSLATVSTDTQYF
NA	NA	TRBV29-1	TRBJ1-1	TGCAGCGTTGACAGGGGCGGTAGGGCTTTCTTT	CSVDRGGRAFF
NA	NA	TRBV10-3	TRBJ1-2	TGTGCCATCAGTGAACGGGAGGGGCGGTATGGCTACACCTTC	CAISEREGRYGYTF
NA	few	TRBV27	TRBJ1-2	TGTGCCAGCAGTTTCCGAGGGGCGCATGGCTACACCTTC	CASSFRGAHGYTF
TRBD1	NA	TRBV29-1	TRBJ1-1	TGCAGCGTTAGACAGGGGGCTGGAACTGAAGCTTTCTTT	CSVRQGAGTEAFF
NA	once	TRBV2	TRBJ2-6	TGTGCCAGCAGCGAAGGGGGTCCTTCTGGGGCCAACGTCCTGACTTTC	CASSEGGPSGANVLTF
TRBD2	NA	TRBV30	TRBJ2-1	TGTGCCTGGAGTTTGGTCAGGACTAGCGGGAGATTTCAGTCCTACAATGAGCAGTTCTTC	CAWSLVRTSGRFQSYNEQFF
NA	NA	TRBV6-5	TRBJ2-5	TGTGCCAGCAGAGTCGACAGGTGGCGTCGGGAGACCCAGTACTTC	CASRVDRWRRETQYF
TRBD2	NA	TRBV5-1	TRBJ2-7	TGCGCCAGCAGCCCTGAGGGAGGGGCAGGCCCCTACGAGCAGTACTTC	CASSPEGGAGPYEQYF